What follows is one TCR beta chain and its context. Its antigen remains unknown. The repertoire was sequenced with immunoSEQ multiplex PCR; TCRdb's copy has only in-frame clones and lacks some. This sample has tens of thousands of clones; 75% to 90% occur once, and the top ten carry about 3.8%. These data belong to a study of a mutant IDH1 vaccine in newly diagnosed glioma. Study-level background: Vaccines were begun 4-6 weeks after radiotherapy alone, or with temozolomide cycles.

This CDR3 has 12 amino acids. Per the germline V gene, CDR1 is ENHRY and CDR2 is SYGVKD. V dropped 6 bases and J dropped 8 bases, with 12 bases sitting between them. This sample's time point: week 47, end of study. A single vaccine dose contained 300 ug of mutant IDH1 20-mer peptide, and topical imiquimod was used with it. This sequence joins TRBV10-3 and TRBJ2-3, with D perhaps assigned TRBD1 or TRBD2 (5 bases each). The specimen comprised PBMCs, sampled from a glioma patient whose treatment included an IDH1 peptide vaccine. This receptor was obtained from a man in his thirties or forties with glioma. The CDR3 DNA follows: TGTGCCATCAGGGGGGATCGGGGTACGCAGTATTTT. Translated: CAIRGDRGTQYF.